The TCR beta chain described here comes from a study of T cell responses to AZD1222 COVID-19 vaccine. V was clipped by 0 bases and J by 1 base, with 12 bases between them. The CDR3 length is 16 residues. Germline V gene lookup returns CDR1 LNHNV and CDR2 YYDKDF (reference sequence). Here immunoSEQ multiplex PCR was the method, and the copy in TCRdb shows in-frame clones only, minus some. The sample includes 90,000 to 150,000 clones, roughly nine tenths of them seen just once. Material: peripheral blood, obtained on day 0 of AZD1222 vaccination. The rearrangement links TRBV15 to TRBJ2-5; maybe TRBD2 (6 bases). The clonotype was recovered from an adult in good health. CDR3 amino acids: CATSRDYGGTQETQYF. CDR3 sequence (DNA): TGTGCCACCAGCAGAGATTACGGCGGGACCCAAGAGACCCAGTACTTC.